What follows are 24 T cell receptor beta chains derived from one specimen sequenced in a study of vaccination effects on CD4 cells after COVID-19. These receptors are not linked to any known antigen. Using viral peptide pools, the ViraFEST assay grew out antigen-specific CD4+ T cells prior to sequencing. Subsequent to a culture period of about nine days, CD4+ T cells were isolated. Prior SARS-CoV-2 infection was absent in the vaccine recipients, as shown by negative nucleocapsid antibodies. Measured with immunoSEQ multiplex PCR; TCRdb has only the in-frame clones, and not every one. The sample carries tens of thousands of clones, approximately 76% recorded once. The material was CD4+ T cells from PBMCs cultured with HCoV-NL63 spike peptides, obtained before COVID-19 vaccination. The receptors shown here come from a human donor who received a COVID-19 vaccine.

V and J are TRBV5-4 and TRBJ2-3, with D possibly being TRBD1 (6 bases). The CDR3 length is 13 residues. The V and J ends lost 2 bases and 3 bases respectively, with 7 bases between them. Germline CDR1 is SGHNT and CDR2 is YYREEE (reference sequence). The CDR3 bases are TGTGCCAGCAGCTTTCAGGGGACAGATACGCAGTATTTT. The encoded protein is CASSFQGTDTQYF. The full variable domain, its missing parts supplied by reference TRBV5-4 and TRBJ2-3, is ETGVTQSPTHLIKTRGQQVTLRCSSQSGHNTVSWYQQALGQGPQFIFQYYREEENGRGNFPPRFSGLQFPNYSSELNVNALELDDSALYLCASSFQGTDTQYFGPGTRLTVL.

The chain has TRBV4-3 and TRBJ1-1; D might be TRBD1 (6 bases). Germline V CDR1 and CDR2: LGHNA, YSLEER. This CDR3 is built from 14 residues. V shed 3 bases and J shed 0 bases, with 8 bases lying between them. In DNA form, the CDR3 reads TGCGCCAGCAGCCAGAGGGACATGAACACTGAAGCTTTCTTT. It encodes CASSQRDMNTEAFF.

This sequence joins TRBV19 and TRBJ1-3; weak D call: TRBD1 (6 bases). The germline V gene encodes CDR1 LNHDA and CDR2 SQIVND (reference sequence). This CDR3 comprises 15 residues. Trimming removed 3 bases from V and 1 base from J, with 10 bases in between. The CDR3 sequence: CASSIRGPSGNTIYF. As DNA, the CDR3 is TGTGCCAGTAGTATCCGGGGGCCGTCTGGAAACACCATATATTTT.

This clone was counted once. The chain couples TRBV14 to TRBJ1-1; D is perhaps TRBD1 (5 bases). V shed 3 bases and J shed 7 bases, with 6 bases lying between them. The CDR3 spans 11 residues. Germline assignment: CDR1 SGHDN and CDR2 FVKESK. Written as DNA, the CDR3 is TGTGCCAGCAGCCAGGGGGGTGAAGCTTTCTTT. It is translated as CASSQGGEAFF. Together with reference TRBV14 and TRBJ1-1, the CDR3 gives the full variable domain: EAGVTQFPSHSVIEKGQTVTLRCDPISGHDNLYWYRRVMGKEIKFLLHFVKESKQDESGMPNNRFLAERTGGTYSTLKVQPAELEDSGVYFCASSQGGEAFFGQGTRLTVV.

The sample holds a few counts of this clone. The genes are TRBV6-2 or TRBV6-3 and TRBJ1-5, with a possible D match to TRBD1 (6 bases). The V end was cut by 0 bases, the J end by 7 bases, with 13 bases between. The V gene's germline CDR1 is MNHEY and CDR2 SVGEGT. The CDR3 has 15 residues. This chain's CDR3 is CASSYSLQGRQPQHF. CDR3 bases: TGTGCCAGCAGTTACTCTTTACAGGGACGACAGCCCCAGCATTTT.

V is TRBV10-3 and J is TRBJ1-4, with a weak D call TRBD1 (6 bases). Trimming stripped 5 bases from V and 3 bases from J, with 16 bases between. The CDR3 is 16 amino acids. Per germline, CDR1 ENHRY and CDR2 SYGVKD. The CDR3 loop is CAISPGGGTANEKLFF. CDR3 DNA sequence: TGTGCCATCAGTCCGGGAGGGGGGACTGCTAATGAAAAACTGTTTTTT.

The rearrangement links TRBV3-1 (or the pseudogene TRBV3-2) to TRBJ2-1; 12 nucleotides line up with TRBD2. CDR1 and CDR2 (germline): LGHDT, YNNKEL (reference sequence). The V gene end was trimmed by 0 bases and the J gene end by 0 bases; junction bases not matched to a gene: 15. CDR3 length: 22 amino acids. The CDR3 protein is CASSQDIFFGLAGKSSYNEQFF. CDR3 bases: TGTGCCAGCAGCCAAGATATTTTTTTTGGACTAGCGGGGAAAAGCTCCTACAATGAGCAGTTCTTC.

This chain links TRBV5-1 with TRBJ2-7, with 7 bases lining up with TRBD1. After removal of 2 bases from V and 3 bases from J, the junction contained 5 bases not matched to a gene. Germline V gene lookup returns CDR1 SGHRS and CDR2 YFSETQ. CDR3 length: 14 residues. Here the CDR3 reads CASSLRQGDYEQYV. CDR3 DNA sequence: TGCGCCAGCAGCTTAAGGCAGGGGGACTACGAGCAGTACGTC.

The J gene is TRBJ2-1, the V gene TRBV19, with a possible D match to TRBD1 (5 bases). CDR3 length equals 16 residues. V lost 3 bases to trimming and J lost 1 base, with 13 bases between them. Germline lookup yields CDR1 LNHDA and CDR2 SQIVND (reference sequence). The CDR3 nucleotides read TGTGCCAGTAGTATGAGCCAGGGTAGGTCCTACAATGAGCAGTTCTTC. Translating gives CASSMSQGRSYNEQFF.

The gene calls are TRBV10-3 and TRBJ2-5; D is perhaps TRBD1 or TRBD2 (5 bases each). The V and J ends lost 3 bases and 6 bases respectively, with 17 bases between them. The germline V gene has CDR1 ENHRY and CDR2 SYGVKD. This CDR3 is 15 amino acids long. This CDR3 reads CAISDPRGVRKTQYF. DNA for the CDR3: TGTGCCATCAGTGACCCACGAGGGGTTAGAAAGACCCAGTACTTC.

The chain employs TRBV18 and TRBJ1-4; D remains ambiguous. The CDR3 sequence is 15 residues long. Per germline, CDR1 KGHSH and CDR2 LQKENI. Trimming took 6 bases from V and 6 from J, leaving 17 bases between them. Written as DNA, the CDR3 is TGTGCCAGCTCCGGAGGGTTGGGAGACTATGAAAAACTGTTTTTT. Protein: CASSGGLGDYEKLFF.

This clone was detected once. The CDR3 reads CASSEGDATSGNTIYF. The CDR3, as DNA: TGTGCCAGCAGTGAAGGGGACGCAACCTCTGGAAACACCATATATTTT. The rearrangement uses TRBV2 and TRBJ1-3, with D maybe TRBD1 (5 bases). The CDR3 runs to 16 residues. Trimming took 1 base from V and 0 from J, leaving 10 bases between them. The V gene's germline CDR1 is SNHLY and CDR2 FYNNEI.

In nucleotides, the CDR3 is TGTGCCAGCAGCCCCAGATCCCTACTAGCGGGGCCCAGGGGGACCCAGTACTTC. It yields the protein CASSPRSLLAGPRGTQYF. V usage is TRBV5-6 and J usage is TRBJ2-5, with TRBD2 identical over 10 bases. The CDR3 runs to 18 residues. The junction had 19 bases not matched to a gene; V was cut back by 4 bases and J by 7 bases. From germline, CDR1 is SGHDT and CDR2 YYEEEE. The full variable domain, rest sourced from reference TRBV5-6 and TRBJ2-5, is DAGVTQSPTHLIKTRGQQVTLRCSPKSGHDTVSWYQQALGQGPQFIFQYYEEEERQRGNFPDRFSGHQFPNYSSELNVNALLLGDSALYLCASSPRSLLAGPRGTQYFGPGTRLLVL.

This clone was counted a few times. The CDR3 region has the DNA TGTGCCAGCAGCTTAGGACAGAACACTGAAGCTTTCTTT. This gives the protein CASSLGQNTEAFF. The chain links TRBV7-3 to TRBJ1-1; D is perhaps TRBD1 (5 bases). Germline loops: CDR1 SGHTA, CDR2 FQGTGA. The V and J ends lost 2 bases and 1 base respectively, with 5 bases between them. The length of the CDR3 is 13 residues.

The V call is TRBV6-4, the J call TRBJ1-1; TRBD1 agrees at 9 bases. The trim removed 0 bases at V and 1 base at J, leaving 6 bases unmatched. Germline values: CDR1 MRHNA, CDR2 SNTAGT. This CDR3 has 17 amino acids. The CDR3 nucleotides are TGTGCCAGCAGTGACTCAGGGACAGGGAGGGGGAACACTGAAGCTTTCTTT. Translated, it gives CASSDSGTGRGNTEAFF.

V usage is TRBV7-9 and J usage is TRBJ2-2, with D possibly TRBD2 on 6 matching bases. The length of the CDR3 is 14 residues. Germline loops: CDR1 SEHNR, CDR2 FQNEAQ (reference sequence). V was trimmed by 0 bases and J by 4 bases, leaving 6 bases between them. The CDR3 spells CASSLASGTGELFF. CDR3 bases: TGTGCCAGCAGCTTAGCTAGCGGCACCGGGGAGCTGTTTTTT. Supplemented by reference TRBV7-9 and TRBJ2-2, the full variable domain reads DTGVSQNPRHKITKRGQNVTFRCDPISEHNRLYWYRQTLGQGPEFLTYFQNEAQLEKSRLLSDRFSAERPKGSFSTLEIQRTEQGDSAMYLCASSLASGTGELFFGEGSRLTVL.

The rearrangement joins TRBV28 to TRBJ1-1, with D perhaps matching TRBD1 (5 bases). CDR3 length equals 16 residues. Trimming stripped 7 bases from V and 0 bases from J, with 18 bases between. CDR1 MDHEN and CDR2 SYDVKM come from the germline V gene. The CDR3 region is CASILQRGVLNTEAFF. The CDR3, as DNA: TGTGCCAGCATCTTGCAGCGGGGGGTCTTGAACACTGAAGCTTTCTTT.

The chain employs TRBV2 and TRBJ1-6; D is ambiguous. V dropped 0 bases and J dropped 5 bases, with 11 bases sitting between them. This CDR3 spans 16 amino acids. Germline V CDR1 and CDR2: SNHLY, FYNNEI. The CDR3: CASSEASVFNNSPLHF. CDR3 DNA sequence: TGTGCCAGCAGTGAAGCGTCAGTATTTAATAATTCACCCCTCCACTTT.

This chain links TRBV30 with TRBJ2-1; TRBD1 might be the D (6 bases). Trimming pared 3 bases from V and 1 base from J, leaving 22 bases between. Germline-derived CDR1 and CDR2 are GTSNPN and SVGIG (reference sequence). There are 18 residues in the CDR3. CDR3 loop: CAWRPVRGRAMSYNEQFF. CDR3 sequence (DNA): TGTGCCTGGAGGCCGGTCAGGGGACGGGCTATGTCCTACAATGAGCAGTTCTTC.

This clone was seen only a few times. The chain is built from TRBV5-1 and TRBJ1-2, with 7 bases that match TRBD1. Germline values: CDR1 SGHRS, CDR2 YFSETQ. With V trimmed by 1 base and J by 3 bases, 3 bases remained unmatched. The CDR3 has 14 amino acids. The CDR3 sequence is CASSLIGGDYGYTF. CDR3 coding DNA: TGCGCCAGCAGCTTGATAGGGGGCGACTATGGCTACACCTTC.

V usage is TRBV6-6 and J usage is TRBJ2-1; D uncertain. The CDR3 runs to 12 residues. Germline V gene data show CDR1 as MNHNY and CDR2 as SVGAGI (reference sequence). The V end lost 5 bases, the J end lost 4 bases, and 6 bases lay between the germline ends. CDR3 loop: CASSRRYNEQFF. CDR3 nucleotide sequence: TGTGCCAGCAGTCGCAGATACAATGAGCAGTTCTTC.

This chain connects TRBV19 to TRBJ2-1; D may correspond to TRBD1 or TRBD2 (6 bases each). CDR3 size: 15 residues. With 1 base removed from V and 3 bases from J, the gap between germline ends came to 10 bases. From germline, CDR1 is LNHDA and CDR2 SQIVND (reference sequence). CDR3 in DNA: TGTGCCAGTAGTATAGCGGGGGCCAACTACAATGAGCAGTTCTTC. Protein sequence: CASSIAGANYNEQFF.

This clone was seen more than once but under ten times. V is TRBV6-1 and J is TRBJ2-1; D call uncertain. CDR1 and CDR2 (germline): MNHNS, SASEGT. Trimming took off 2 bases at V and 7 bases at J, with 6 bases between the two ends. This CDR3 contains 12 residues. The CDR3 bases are TGTGCCAGCAGTGAAACCCCAAATGAGCAGTTCTTC. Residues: CASSETPNEQFF.

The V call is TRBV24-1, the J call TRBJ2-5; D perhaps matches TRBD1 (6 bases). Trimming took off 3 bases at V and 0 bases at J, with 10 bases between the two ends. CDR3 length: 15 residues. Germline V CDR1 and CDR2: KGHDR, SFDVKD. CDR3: CATSDSRGYQETQYF. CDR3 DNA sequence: TGTGCCACCAGTGATAGTAGGGGGTACCAAGAGACCCAGTACTTC.